This entry lists 16 T cell receptor beta chains sequenced from one sample in a study of T cells after yellow fever vaccination. TCRdb processed the 5' RACE reads anew with MiXCR; each CDR3 protein has one entry. The sample lists 310,000 or so distinct CDR3 sequences; roughly 6.8% were seen once. The starting material was PBMCs, obtained about 49 days after the first yellow fever vaccination. These receptors all come from a man aged 18 to 35 who received the YFV17D yellow fever vaccine.

The sample holds a few counts of this clonotype. This chain connects TRBV15 to TRBJ2-7; D not resolved. The CDR3 consists of 14 residues. Trimming removed 1 base from V and 4 bases from J, with 11 bases in between. Germline V gives CDR1 LNHNV, CDR2 YYDKDF (reference sequence). The CDR3 bases are TGTGCCACCAGCAGAGCCGGCGTTAATTACGAGCAGTACTTC. Residues: CATSRAGVNYEQYF.

The genes are TRBV5-1 and TRBJ2-1, with 9 bases fitting TRBD2. Germline trimming cut 5 bases from V and 7 bases from J; bases unmatched to any gene: 10. The germline V gene encodes CDR1 SGHRS and CDR2 YFSETQ. The CDR3 is 15 residues long. The CDR3 nucleotides read TGCGCCAGCAGACGTGGTAGCGGGGGAGGAAATGAGCAGTTCTTC. Translation gives CASRRGSGGGNEQFF.

This clonotype was picked up a small number of times. The V call is TRBV20-1, the J call TRBJ1-5; D is undetermined. Trimming shortened V by 2 bases and J by 4 bases, and 9 bases separated the two germline ends. Per germline, CDR1 DFQATT and CDR2 SNEGSKA (reference sequence). The CDR3 spans 13 residues. Here the CDR3 reads CSARSQPNQPQHF. Written as DNA, the CDR3 is TGCAGTGCTAGAAGCCAGCCAAATCAGCCCCAGCATTTT.

This clonotype was observed a few times. The chain employs TRBV7-8 and TRBJ2-7; D might be TRBD1 (5 bases). V was shortened by 5 bases and J by 6 bases, with 23 bases between the two germline ends. The CDR3 spans 16 residues. Germline V gene sequence: CDR1 SGHVS, CDR2 FQNEAQ. CDR3 in amino acids: CASSRSRLGIRGEQYF. DNA of the CDR3: TGTGCCAGCAGCCGAAGTAGGTTGGGGATTAGGGGCGAGCAGTACTTC.

Many counts were recorded for this clonotype. V gene TRBV5-1 combines with J gene TRBJ2-1; D is uncertain. Trimming left V 0 bases short and J 6 bases short, with 7 bases between. Germline CDR1 and CDR2: SGHRS and YFSETQ. The CDR3 runs 13 residues. The CDR3 DNA is TGCGCCAGCAGCTTGGAACCCCTCAATGAGCAGTTCTTC. Translating gives CASSLEPLNEQFF. The variable domain in full, completed from reference TRBV5-1 and TRBJ2-1, reads KAGVTQTPRYLIKTRGQQVTLSCSPISGHRSVSWYQQTPGQGLQFLFEYFSETQRNKGNFPGRFSGRQFSNSRSEMNVSTLELGDSALYLCASSLEPLNEQFFGPGTRLTVL.

This clonotype occurred a few times. The J gene is TRBJ1-1, the V gene TRBV3-1; tentative D call: TRBD1 (6 bases). Germline V CDR1 and CDR2: LGHDT, YNNKEL (reference sequence). The CDR3 consists of 15 residues. Trimming removed 2 bases at V and 4 bases at J, with 14 bases between. The CDR3 sequence is CASSQMTGLGTEAFF. The CDR3 coding sequence is TGTGCCAGCAGCCAAATGACAGGTTTGGGCACTGAAGCTTTCTTT. The variable domain in full, with the rest retrieved from reference TRBV3-1 and TRBJ1-1, is DTAVSQTPKYLVTQMGNDKSIKCEQNLGHDTMYWYKQDSKKFLKIMFSYNNKELIINETVPNRFSPKSPDKAHLNLHINSLELGDSAVYFCASSQMTGLGTEAFFGQGTRLTVV.

This clonotype was detected only a few times. The V call is TRBV24-1, the J call TRBJ2-2, with TRBD2 identical over 8 bases. Germline trimming cut 4 bases from V and 11 bases from J; bases unmatched to any gene: 11. The CDR3 is made up of 15 amino acids. Germline V gene data show CDR1 as KGHDR and CDR2 as SFDVKD. The CDR3 reads CATSDSSGGVGELFF. CDR3 in DNA: TGTGCCACCAGTGACTCCTCGGGGGGGGTTGGCGAGCTGTTTTTT.

This clonotype came up a few times. V usage is TRBV12-5 and J usage is TRBJ2-7; TRBD1 aligns across 8 bases. The CDR3 covers 16 residues. The V gene's germline CDR1 is LGHNT and CDR2 FRNRAP. Trimming cost V 2 bases and J 7 bases; bases outside gene matches: 13. As DNA, the CDR3 is TGTGCTAGTGGTTTGTTCTTGGGGCAGGGGGCAAGGGAGCAGTACTTC. Amino acids: CASGLFLGQGAREQYF.

At least ten counts were recorded for this clonotype. The chain uses TRBV7-2 and TRBJ2-2; D is undetermined. CDR1 is SGHTA and CDR2 is FQGNSA in the germline V gene. V lost 5 bases and J 2 bases, leaving 0 bases between the germline ends. This CDR3 contains 11 residues. DNA for the CDR3: TGTGCCAGCAGCAACACCGGGGAGCTGTTTTTT. Translating it yields CASSNTGELFF.

Only a few counts were recorded for this clonotype. J is TRBJ2-2 and V is TRBV5-6, with a tentative D call TRBD1 (7 bases). This CDR3 spans 19 amino acids. Per the germline V gene, CDR1 is SGHDT and CDR2 is YYEEEE. V lost 0 bases to trimming and J lost 5 bases, with 23 bases between them. The CDR3 nucleotides are TGTGCCAGCAGCTTGGTGGGACAGCTATCCAGGGCGGGGACCGGGGAGCTGTTTTTT. Residues: CASSLVGQLSRAGTGELFF.

This clonotype was picked up a small number of times. The J gene is TRBJ1-2, the V gene TRBV7-6; a weak D match, TRBD1 (5 bases). The CDR3 has 13 amino acids. Trimming took 5 bases from V and 4 from J, leaving 11 bases between them. CDR1 is SGHVS and CDR2 is FNYEAQ in the germline V gene. CDR3 protein: CASSLQDAYGYTF. The DNA for the CDR3 is TGTGCCAGCAGCCTACAGGACGCCTATGGCTACACCTTC.

This clonotype turned up a few times. The chain has TRBV20-1 and TRBJ1-1, with D hard to call. The CDR3 covers 13 residues. With 1 base removed from V and 4 bases from J, the gap between germline ends came to 10 bases. The germline V gene has CDR1 DFQATT and CDR2 SNEGSKA (reference sequence). CDR3 sequence (DNA): TGCAGTGCTAGAGGAGGTGGGCCCACTGAAGCTTTCTTT. It encodes CSARGGGPTEAFF.

The chain carries TRBV5-1 and TRBJ2-2; maybe TRBD2 (5 bases). This CDR3 has 16 amino acids. CDR1 SGHRS and CDR2 YFSETQ come from the germline V gene. Trimming left V 2 bases short and J 4 bases short, with 15 bases between. CDR3 bases: TGCGCCAGCAGCTTCCCGGGAACCAGGAGCACCGGGGAGCTGTTTTTT. This translates into CASSFPGTRSTGELFF.

This clonotype was found a few times. The rearrangement joins TRBV27 to TRBJ2-5; 11 bases are shared with TRBD2. The germline V gene encodes CDR1 MNHEY and CDR2 SMNVEV (reference sequence). There are 17 residues in the CDR3. V trimming: 2 bases; J trimming: 3 bases; junction bases outside the gene matches: 8. CDR3 bases: TGTGCCAGCAGTTTAGTGGCTAGCGGGGGGCCTAAAGAGACCCAGTACTTC. Residues: CASSLVASGGPKETQYF.

This clonotype was seen just once. This chain joins TRBV5-1 and TRBJ1-1; D is possibly TRBD1 (5 bases). The CDR3 spans 14 residues. The germline V and J ends were trimmed by 0 bases and 6 bases, with 12 bases remaining between them. Germline CDR1 reads SGHRS; CDR2 reads YFSETQ. For the CDR3, the DNA is TGCGCCAGCAGCTTGGTTCGGTTGGGGGCTGAAGCTTTCTTT. It translates to CASSLVRLGAEAFF.

J is TRBJ1-1 and V is TRBV11-2, with D possibly matching TRBD1 (6 bases). CDR1 SGHAT and CDR2 FQNNGV come from the germline V gene. This CDR3 has 14 amino acids. Trimming cost V 5 bases and J 1 base, with 11 bases left between them. CDR3 loop: CASSPGHRNTEAFF. In nucleotides, the CDR3 is TGTGCCAGCAGCCCGGGACACCGGAACACTGAAGCTTTCTTT.